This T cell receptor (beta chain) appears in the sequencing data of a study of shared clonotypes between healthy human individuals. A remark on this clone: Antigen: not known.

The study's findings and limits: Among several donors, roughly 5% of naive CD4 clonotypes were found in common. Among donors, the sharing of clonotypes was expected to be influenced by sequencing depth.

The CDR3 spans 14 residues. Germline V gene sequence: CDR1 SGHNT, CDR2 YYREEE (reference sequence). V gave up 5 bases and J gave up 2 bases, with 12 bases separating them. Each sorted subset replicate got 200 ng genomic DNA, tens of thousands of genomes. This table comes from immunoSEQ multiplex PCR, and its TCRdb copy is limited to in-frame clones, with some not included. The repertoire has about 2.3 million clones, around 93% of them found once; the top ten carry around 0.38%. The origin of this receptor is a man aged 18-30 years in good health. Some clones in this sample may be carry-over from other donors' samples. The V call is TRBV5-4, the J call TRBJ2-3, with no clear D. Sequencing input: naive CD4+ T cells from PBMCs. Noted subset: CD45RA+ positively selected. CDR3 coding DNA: TGTGCCAGCAGGCCTTCCTCCCTCACAGATACGCAGTATTTT. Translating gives CASRPSSLTDTQYF.